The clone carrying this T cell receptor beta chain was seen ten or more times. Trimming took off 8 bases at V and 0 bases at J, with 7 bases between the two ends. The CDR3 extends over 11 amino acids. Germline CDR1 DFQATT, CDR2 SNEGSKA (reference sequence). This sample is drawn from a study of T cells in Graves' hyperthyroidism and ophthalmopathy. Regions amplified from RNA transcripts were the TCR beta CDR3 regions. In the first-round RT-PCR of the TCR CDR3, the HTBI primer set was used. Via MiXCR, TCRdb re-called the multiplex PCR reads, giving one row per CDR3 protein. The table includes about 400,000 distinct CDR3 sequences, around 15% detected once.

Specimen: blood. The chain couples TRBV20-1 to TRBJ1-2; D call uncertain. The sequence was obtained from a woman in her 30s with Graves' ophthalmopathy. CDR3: CSRPANYGYTF. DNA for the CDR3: TGCAGTCGTCCGGCTAACTATGGCTACACCTTC.